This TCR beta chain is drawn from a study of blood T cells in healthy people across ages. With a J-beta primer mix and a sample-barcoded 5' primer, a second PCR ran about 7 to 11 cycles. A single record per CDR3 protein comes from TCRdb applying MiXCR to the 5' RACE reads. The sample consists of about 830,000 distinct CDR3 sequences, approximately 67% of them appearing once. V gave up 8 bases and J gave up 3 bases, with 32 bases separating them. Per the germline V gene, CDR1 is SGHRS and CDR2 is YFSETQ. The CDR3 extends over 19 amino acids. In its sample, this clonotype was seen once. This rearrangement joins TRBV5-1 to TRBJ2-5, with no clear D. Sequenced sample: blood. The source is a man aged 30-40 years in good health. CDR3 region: CASGTHSLGRIKSKETQYF. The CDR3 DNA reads TGCGCCAGTGGAACCCATAGCCTAGGACGGATAAAGTCCAAAGAGACCCAGTACTTC. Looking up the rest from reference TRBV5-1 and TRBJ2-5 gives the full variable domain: KAGVTQTPRYLIKTRGQQVTLSCSPISGHRSVSWYQQTPGQGLQFLFEYFSETQRNKGNFPGRFSGRQFSNSRSEMNVSTLELGDSALYLCASGTHSLGRIKSKETQYFGPGTRLLVL.